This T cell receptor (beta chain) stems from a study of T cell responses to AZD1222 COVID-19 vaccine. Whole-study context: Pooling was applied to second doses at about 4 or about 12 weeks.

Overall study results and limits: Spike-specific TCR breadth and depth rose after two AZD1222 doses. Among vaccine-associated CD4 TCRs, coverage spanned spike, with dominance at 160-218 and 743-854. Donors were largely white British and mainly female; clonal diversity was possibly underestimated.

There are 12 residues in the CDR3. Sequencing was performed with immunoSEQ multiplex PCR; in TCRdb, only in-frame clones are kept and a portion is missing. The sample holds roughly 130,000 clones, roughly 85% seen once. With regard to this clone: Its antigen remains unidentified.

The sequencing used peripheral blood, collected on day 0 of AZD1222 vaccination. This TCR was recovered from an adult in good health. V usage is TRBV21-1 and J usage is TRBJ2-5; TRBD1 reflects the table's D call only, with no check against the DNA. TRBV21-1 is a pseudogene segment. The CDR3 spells CASSRGLETQYF. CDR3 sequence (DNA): TGTGCCAGCAGCAGGGGGCTGGAGACCCAGTACTTC.